This is a list of T cell receptor beta chains from one sample in a study of cytomegalovirus exposure and HLA in healthy donors. Produced via immunoSEQ multiplex PCR; TCRdb's table is partial and in-frame only. Of tens of thousands of clones listed, 73% are singletons. Sequenced material: PBMCs. The receptors shown here come from a woman between 40 and 50 years old in good health and CMV-seropositive. CDR3s include the opening cysteine and the closing phenylalanine or tryptophan.

CDR3aa: CASSPYGTAREAFF
len: 14
v_gene: TRBV14

CDR3aa: CASSFPRQGPQETQYF
len: 16
v_gene: TRBV7-9

CDR3aa: CASSRGLAGVETQYF
len: 15
v_gene: TRBV6-6

CDR3aa: CASQGALNEKLFF
len: 13
v_gene: TRBV10-1

CDR3aa: CASSLDTGLTNYNEQFF
len: 17
v_gene: TRBV4-1

CDR3aa: CASFPTSGTGGQFF
len: 14
v_gene: TRBV18

CDR3aa: CASPFGNTIYF
len: 11
v_gene: TRBV7-9

CDR3aa: CASSSRTGVDEQYF
len: 14
v_gene: TRBV5-1

CDR3aa: CASSIVREKLFF
len: 12
v_gene: TRBV19

CDR3aa: CASSLGSTGELFF
len: 13
v_gene: TRBV7-9

CDR3aa: CASSGASTDTQYF
len: 13
v_gene: TRBV6-4

CDR3aa: CASSQSGTVSTDTQYF
len: 16
v_gene: TRBV7-3

CDR3aa: CASSQDRGQGGNQPQHF
len: 17
v_gene: TRBV4-1

CDR3aa: CASSPPTGAYNEQFF
len: 15
v_gene: TRBV28

CDR3aa: CASSLEGASSGANVLTF
len: 17
v_gene: TRBV5-6

CDR3aa: CASRKQGANNEKLFF
len: 15
v_gene: TRBV2

CDR3aa: CAITPGLARNNEQFF
len: 15
v_gene: TRBV10-3

CDR3aa: CASSTPFGGRASRWVF
len: 16
v_gene: TRBV5-4

CDR3aa: CASSLGAVISGRNEQYF
len: 17
v_gene: TRBV19

CDR3aa: CASSIGGKKLFF
len: 12
v_gene: TRBV19

CDR3aa: CASSMRTTGISSYNEQFF
len: 18
v_gene: TRBV19

CDR3aa: CAISHRDSNTEAFF
len: 14
v_gene: TRBV10-3

CDR3aa: CASSQDSKTDTQYF
len: 14
v_gene: TRBV4-2

CDR3aa: CASRASGRGSEQYF
len: 14
v_gene: TRBV2

CDR3aa: CASSQDRLNEKLFF
len: 14
v_gene: TRBV4-2

CDR3aa: CASRTRQGSNNEQFF
len: 15
v_gene: TRBV2

CDR3aa: CASSLDREGTQYF
len: 13
v_gene: TRBV5-4

CDR3aa: CASSYVRGANYGYTF
len: 15
v_gene: TRBV6-5

CDR3aa: CASNDQFNQPQHF
len: 13
v_gene: TRBV2

CDR3aa: CASSLDPTGRITDTQYF
len: 17
v_gene: TRBV7-9

CDR3aa: CAGGQVDYNEQFF
len: 13
v_gene: TRBV30

CDR3aa: CASSFGRGLYEQYF
len: 14
v_gene: TRBV27

CDR3aa: CASSQDEEAWDEAFF
len: 15
v_gene: TRBV4-3

CDR3aa: CASRLQGNTEAFF
len: 13
v_gene: TRBV6-1

CDR3aa: CASSQGQGAEGEYF
len: 14
v_gene: TRBV4-1

CDR3aa: CASSLTTSYEQYF
len: 13
v_gene: TRBV6-6

CDR3aa: CSVHGTGGRDSPLHF
len: 15
v_gene: TRBV29-1

CDR3aa: CASSYSIDSSTDTQYF
len: 16
v_gene: TRBV6-5

CDR3aa: CASSFQGVYGYTF
len: 13
v_gene: TRBV7-2

CDR3aa: CASSLALAGGPGLPNEQFF
len: 19
v_gene: TRBV5-1

CDR3aa: CASSPQGTEAFF
len: 12
v_gene: TRBV5-6

CDR3aa: CASSLQGGEKLFF
len: 13
v_gene: TRBV5-1

CDR3aa: CASRQKGLVSYEQYF
len: 15
v_gene: TRBV7-2

CDR3aa: CSVGTSGDLRDTQYF
len: 15
v_gene: TRBV29-1

CDR3aa: CSAGPRSVTEAFF
len: 13
v_gene: TRBV29-1

CDR3aa: CASSLPGLASDEQFF
len: 15
v_gene: TRBV7-9